Sequencing of this TCR beta chain was carried out in a study of shared clonotypes between healthy human individuals. The wider study: The study used three CD4 naive, three CD4 memory, two CD8 naive and one CD8 memory plate per donor.

CD8 cells classed as naive were CD45RO-negative and positively selected for CCR7, excluding terminally differentiated effector memory CD45RA+ cells. Within Nashville, Tennessee resided all donors, each a Caucasian adult. In germline, CDR1 is MDHEN, CDR2 SYDVKM. The CDR3 loop spans 17 amino acids. J lost 3 bases, V lost 6 bases, and 13 bases had no gene match. A deep-level run was used for the assay. Some clones are missing from TCRdb's copy, which holds only in-frame ones; the method was immunoSEQ multiplex PCR. The sample carries 750,000 to 1,000,000 clones, almost 95% recorded once. The receptor comes from a man aged 30 to 45 in good health. This chain connects TRBV28 to TRBJ1-1, with 10 bases matching TRBD1. Sequencing input: naive CD8+ T cells sorted from blood. The CDR3 loop is CASRAWTGGTLYTEAFF. In nucleotides, the CDR3 is TGTGCCAGCAGGGCGTGGACAGGGGGTACTCTGTACACTGAAGCTTTCTTT.